Following are 14 T cell receptor beta chains from one sample sequenced in a study of blood T cell repertoires in COVID-19 (dated by TCRdb to 2018 to 2020). Libraries were built with the immunoSEQ multiplex PCR assay. The source is immuneACCESS, and TCRdb retained only in-frame sequences with V and J called. Part of the clones is not carried over; for the studies checked, unresolved V genes explain less than half of this, and the remainder is unexplained. This sample lists some 250,000 clones; around 87% were detected once. The ten largest clonotypes hold around 3% of the sample. The sequencing sample was made of PBMCs or T cells enriched from blood (not recorded which). The source is a woman aged 40 to 50 with acute COVID-19.

The chain recombines TRBV2 with TRBJ1-1; unclear D gene. CDR3 length: 13 residues. Germline values: CDR1 SNHLY, CDR2 FYNNEI. V was trimmed by 7 bases and J by 6 bases, leaving 15 bases between them. This CDR3 is CASKAAMGAEAFF. The CDR3 DNA sequence: TGTGCCAGCAAAGCAGCTATGGGAGCTGAAGCTTTCTTT.

DNA of the CDR3: TGTGCCAGCAGTGGGACAGGGTACACAGATACGCAGTATTTT. Translated, it gives CASSGTGYTDTQYF. V gene TRBV25-1 combines with J gene TRBJ2-3; 8 bases match TRBD1. Germline CDR1 is MGHDK and CDR2 is SYGVNS. The junction had 2 bases not matched to a gene; V was cut back by 4 bases and J by 2 bases. The CDR3 extends over 14 amino acids.

The V gene is TRBV24-1, the J gene TRBJ1-1, with D uncertain. Between the trimmed V and J ends, which lost 8 bases and 3 bases, there was a span of 15 bases. The CDR3 length is 14 residues. Per germline, CDR1 KGHDR and CDR2 SFDVKD. The CDR3 sequence is CATTLWRWDTEAFF. CDR3 DNA: TGTGCCACCACCCTGTGGCGGTGGGACACTGAAGCTTTCTTT.

The chain joins TRBV5-4 to TRBJ1-2; maybe TRBD1 (6 bases). The CDR3 is 15 residues long. V was shortened by 0 bases and J by 8 bases, with 17 bases between the two germline ends. Per germline, CDR1 SGHNT and CDR2 YYREEE (reference sequence). Written as DNA, the CDR3 is TGTGCCAGCAGCTTGGGAGGGACACCGTTAAAGGGCTACACCTTC. The encoded protein is CASSLGGTPLKGYTF.

The V call is TRBV6-5, the J call TRBJ1-2, with D possibly TRBD1 on 6 matching bases. Germline values: CDR1 MNHEY, CDR2 SVGAGI. The V end lost 7 bases, the J end lost 3 bases, and 15 bases lay between the germline ends. This CDR3 comprises 14 residues. CDR3 sequence reads: CASTNRDDYYGYTF. CDR3 coding DNA: TGTGCCAGCACCAACAGGGATGATTACTATGGCTACACCTTC.

The count of this clone is one. This chain uses TRBV29-1 with TRBJ2-3, with 7 bases aligning to TRBD1. The CDR3 has 12 residues. V dropped 4 bases and J dropped 4; count of bases not matched to a gene: 2. The germline V gene encodes CDR1 SQVTM and CDR2 ANQGSEA. CDR3 sequence (DNA): TGCAGCGTTGTCCAGGGGGCAGATACGCAGTATTTT. Translating gives CSVVQGADTQYF.

J is TRBJ1-1 and V is TRBV5-1, with D perhaps matching TRBD1 (6 bases). Germline V gene data show CDR1 as SGHRS and CDR2 as YFSETQ. V shed 0 bases and J shed 4 bases, with 13 bases lying between them. The CDR3 length is 15 residues. The CDR3, as DNA: TGCGCCAGCAGCTTGGGAGGACAGCAGTCCACTGAAGCTTTCTTT. As protein: CASSLGGQQSTEAFF.

The chain has TRBV24-1 and TRBJ2-3; TRBD1 is a possible D gene (7 bases). CDR1 is KGHDR and CDR2 is SFDVKD in the germline V gene. Trimming stripped 4 bases from V and 5 bases from J, with 9 bases between. This CDR3 has 13 amino acids. The CDR3 is CATSDRGEDTQYF. In DNA, the CDR3 is TGTGCCACCAGTGACAGGGGGGAAGATACGCAGTATTTT.

A single count supports this clone. J is TRBJ1-3 and V is TRBV5-1; TRBD1 matches at 7 bases. The CDR3 spans 16 residues. Unmatched junction bases numbered 4, after V lost 1 base and J lost 0 bases. Germline V gives CDR1 SGHRS, CDR2 YFSETQ. The CDR3 loop is CASSLSRDSSGNTIYF. Here the CDR3 DNA reads TGCGCCAGCAGCTTGAGCCGGGACAGCTCTGGAAACACCATATATTTT.

The J gene is TRBJ2-3, the V gene TRBV19; D not certain. CDR1 and CDR2 from the germline V gene are LNHDA and SQIVND (reference sequence). The V end was cut by 5 bases, the J end by 0 bases, with 9 bases between. CDR3 length: 14 amino acids. The CDR3 DNA reads TGTGCCAGTAGTTTAACTTCTAGCACAGATACGCAGTATTTT. This sequence encodes CASSLTSSTDTQYF.

This chain links TRBV15 with TRBJ2-3; 8 bases align to TRBD2. V lost 5 bases to trimming and J lost 2 bases; unmatched junction nucleotides: 6. Germline V lookup: CDR1 LNHNV, CDR2 YYDKDF (reference sequence). This CDR3 is built from 15 residues. The CDR3 region has the DNA TGTGCCACCAGCTTACAAGCGGGGGACACAGATACGCAGTATTTT. This codes for CATSLQAGDTDTQYF. Full variable domain (remainder filled in from reference TRBV15 and TRBJ2-3): DAMVIQNPRYQVTQFGKPVTLSCSQTLNHNVMYWYQQKSSQAPKLLFHYYDKDFNNEADTPDNFQSRRPNTSFCFLDIRSPGLGDTAMYLCATSLQAGDTDTQYFGPGTRLTVL.

In this sample, this clone turned up once. The rearrangement joins TRBV9 to TRBJ2-3, with TRBD1 as a possible D gene (6 bases). The CDR3 covers 16 residues. CDR1 is SGDLS and CDR2 is YYNGEE in the germline V gene. Trimming shortened V by 4 bases and J by 4 bases, and 19 bases separated the two germline ends. CDR3 nucleotide sequence: TGTGCCAGCAGCACCCGAGGGGGAGTAGGGTCAGATACGCAGTATTTT. Protein product: CASSTRGGVGSDTQYF.

The rearrangement links TRBV5-1 to TRBJ2-5; D is perhaps TRBD1 (5 bases). Germline CDR1 reads SGHRS; CDR2 reads YFSETQ. The V end was cut by 3 bases, the J end by 2 bases, with 8 bases between. CDR3 length: 13 amino acids. The CDR3 spells CASSSRVQETQYF. The CDR3, as DNA: TGCGCCAGCAGCTCCAGGGTTCAAGAGACCCAGTACTTC.

This sequence joins TRBV11-2 and TRBJ1-1; weak D call: TRBD1 (5 bases). CDR3 length equals 16 residues. Germline loops: CDR1 SGHAT, CDR2 FQNNGV. V was pared by 2 bases and J by 0 bases, with 13 bases between. The chain's CDR3 is CASSLRARGMNTEAFF. DNA of the CDR3: TGTGCCAGCAGCTTAAGGGCTCGGGGGATGAACACTGAAGCTTTCTTT.